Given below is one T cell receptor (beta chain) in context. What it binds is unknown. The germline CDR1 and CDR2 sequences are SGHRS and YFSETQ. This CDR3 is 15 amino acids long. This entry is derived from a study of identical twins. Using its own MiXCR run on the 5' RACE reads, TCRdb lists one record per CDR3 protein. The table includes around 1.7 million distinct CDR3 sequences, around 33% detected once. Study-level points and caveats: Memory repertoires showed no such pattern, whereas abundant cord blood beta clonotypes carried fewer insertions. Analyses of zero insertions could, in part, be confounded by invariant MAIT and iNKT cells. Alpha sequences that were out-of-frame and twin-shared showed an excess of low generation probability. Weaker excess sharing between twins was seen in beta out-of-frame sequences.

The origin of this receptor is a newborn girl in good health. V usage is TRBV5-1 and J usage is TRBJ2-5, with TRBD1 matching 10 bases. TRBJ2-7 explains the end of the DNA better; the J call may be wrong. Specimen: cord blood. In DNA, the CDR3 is TGCGCCAGCAGTCGGCCGGGACAGGGGCGATACGAGCAGTACTTC. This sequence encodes CASSRPGQGRYEQYF.